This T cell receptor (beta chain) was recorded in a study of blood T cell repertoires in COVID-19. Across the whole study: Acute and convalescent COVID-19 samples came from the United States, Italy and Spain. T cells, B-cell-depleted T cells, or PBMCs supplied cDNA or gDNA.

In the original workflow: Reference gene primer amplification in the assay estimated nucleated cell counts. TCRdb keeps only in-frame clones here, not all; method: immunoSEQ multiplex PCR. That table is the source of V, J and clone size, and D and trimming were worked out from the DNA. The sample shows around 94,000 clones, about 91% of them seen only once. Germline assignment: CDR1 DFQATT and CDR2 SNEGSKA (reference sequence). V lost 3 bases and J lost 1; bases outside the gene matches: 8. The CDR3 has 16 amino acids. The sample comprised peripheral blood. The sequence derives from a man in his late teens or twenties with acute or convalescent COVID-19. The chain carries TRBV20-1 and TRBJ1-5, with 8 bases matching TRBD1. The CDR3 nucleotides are TGCAGTGCTAGTCGTCAGGGGGCGAAGAGCAATCAGCCCCAGCATTTT. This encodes CSASRQGAKSNQPQHF.